A selection of T cell receptor beta chains follows, all from one sample in a study of T cells in Graves' hyperthyroidism and ophthalmopathy. TCRdb redid the calling of the multiplex PCR reads with MiXCR, one entry per CDR3 protein. The data contain approximately 530,000 distinct CDR3 sequences, about 20% of them singletons. The sample consisted of blood. These receptor sequences come from a man in his forties with Graves' ophthalmopathy. Both conserved end residues are part of each CDR3. The order of the fields is clone size, D gene, V gene, J gene, CDR3 protein, CDR3 DNA. The D gene is left open where the match is weak. Only part of the rows carry a size: once, few, many, or a class if the clone is expanded.

clone_size: NA; d_call: TRBD1; v_call: TRBV20-1; j_call: TRBJ1-5; cdr3_aa: CSATQGAAQPQHF; cdr3_nt: TGCAGTGCTACACAGGGGGCAGCTCAGCCCCAGCATTTT
clone_size: NA; d_call: NA; v_call: TRBV5-5; j_call: TRBJ1-6; cdr3_aa: CASSLTIGDNSPLHF; cdr3_nt: TGTGCCAGCAGCCTGACGATCGGCGATAATTCACCCCTCCACTTT
clone_size: many; d_call: TRBD2; v_call: TRBV7-2; j_call: TRBJ2-7; cdr3_aa: CASSSRPSGISRSYEQYF; cdr3_nt: TGTGCCAGCAGCTCCCGCCCGAGCGGGATTAGCAGGTCCTACGAGCAGTACTTC
clone_size: NA; d_call: TRBD1; v_call: TRBV28; j_call: TRBJ2-4; cdr3_aa: CASTPPPGQGNIQYF; cdr3_nt: TGTGCCAGCACCCCTCCCCCCGGACAGGGGAACATTCAGTACTTC
clone_size: NA; d_call: TRBD2; v_call: TRBV15; j_call: TRBJ2-3; cdr3_aa: CATSRDGGGVTDTQYF; cdr3_nt: TGTGCCACCAGCAGAGACGGGGGAGGGGTGACAGATACGCAGTATTTT
clone_size: few; d_call: NA; v_call: TRBV20-1; j_call: TRBJ2-1; cdr3_aa: CSARPRGDNEQFF; cdr3_nt: TGCAGTGCTAGACCTAGGGGCGACAATGAGCAGTTCTTC
clone_size: NA; d_call: NA; v_call: TRBV7-9; j_call: TRBJ2-7; cdr3_aa: CASSLGAANEQYF; cdr3_nt: TGTGCCAGCAGCTTAGGGGCAGCGAACGAGCAGTACTTC
clone_size: NA; d_call: NA; v_call: TRBV29-1; j_call: TRBJ2-7; cdr3_aa: CSGVLAGYEQYF; cdr3_nt: TGCAGCGGTGTCTTGGCGGGGTACGAGCAGTACTTC
clone_size: few; d_call: NA; v_call: TRBV7-3; j_call: TRBJ1-6; cdr3_aa: CASSSRPEQTLHF; cdr3_nt: TGTGCCAGCAGCTCCCGTCCCGAACAGACCCTCCACTTT
clone_size: many; d_call: NA; v_call: TRBV12-3/TRBV12-4; j_call: TRBJ2-7; cdr3_aa: CASSLDFYEQYF; cdr3_nt: TGTGCCAGCAGTTTGGACTTCTACGAGCAGTACTTC
clone_size: many; d_call: NA; v_call: TRBV5-1; j_call: TRBJ2-1; cdr3_aa: CASSLALGNEQFF; cdr3_nt: TGTGCCAGCAGCTTAGCGCTAGGGAATGAGCAGTTCTTC
clone_size: many; d_call: NA; v_call: TRBV7-9; j_call: TRBJ2-7; cdr3_aa: CASSLGEGGGSYEQYF; cdr3_nt: TGTGCCAGCAGCTTAGGAGAGGGTGGCGGCTCCTACGAGCAGTACTTC
clone_size: NA; d_call: NA; v_call: TRBV7-9; j_call: TRBJ2-1; cdr3_aa: CASSLRRGAYNEQFF; cdr3_nt: TGTGCCAGCAGCTTACGCAGGGGGGCCTACAATGAGCAGTTCTTC
clone_size: few; d_call: NA; v_call: TRBV30; j_call: TRBJ2-7; cdr3_aa: CAWSGVAGLYEQYF; cdr3_nt: TGTGCCTGGAGTGGAGTAGCAGGCCTCTACGAGCAGTACTTC
clone_size: NA; d_call: NA; v_call: TRBV27; j_call: TRBJ1-6; cdr3_aa: CASTRSNSPLHF; cdr3_nt: TGTGCCAGCACACGGTCCAATTCACCCCTCCACTTT
clone_size: few; d_call: TRBD1; v_call: TRBV28; j_call: TRBJ2-6; cdr3_aa: CASGQGTSGANVLTF; cdr3_nt: TGTGCCAGTGGACAGGGTACATCTGGGGCCAACGTCCTGACTTTC
clone_size: NA; d_call: TRBD2; v_call: TRBV12-3/TRBV12-4; j_call: TRBJ2-5; cdr3_aa: CASSDWGLAGGPETQYF; cdr3_nt: TGTGCCAGCAGTGACTGGGGACTAGCGGGAGGCCCAGAGACCCAGTACTTC
clone_size: few; d_call: NA; v_call: TRBV2; j_call: TRBJ1-3; cdr3_aa: CASSEGARGNTIYF; cdr3_nt: TGTGCCAGCAGTGAGGGGGCGCGCGGAAACACCATATATTTT
clone_size: many; d_call: TRBD2; v_call: TRBV20-1; j_call: TRBJ2-5; cdr3_aa: CSATPTSGRVTQYF; cdr3_nt: TGCAGTGCTACCCCGACTAGCGGGAGAGTGACCCAGTACTTC
clone_size: NA; d_call: TRBD1; v_call: TRBV6-1; j_call: TRBJ1-1; cdr3_aa: CASTPPGQGFIAFF; cdr3_nt: TGTGCCAGCACCCCTCCGGGACAGGGGTTTATAGCTTTCTTT
clone_size: few; d_call: NA; v_call: TRBV6-1; j_call: TRBJ1-5; cdr3_aa: CASRPWGGAGGNQPQHF; cdr3_nt: TGTGCCAGCAGACCTTGGGGGGGGGCAGGAGGCAATCAGCCCCAGCATTTT
clone_size: few; d_call: NA; v_call: TRBV3-1; j_call: TRBJ2-5; cdr3_aa: CASSRKGGGKGTQYF; cdr3_nt: TGTGCCAGCAGTCGCAAGGGGGGCGGGAAGGGGACCCAGTACTTC
clone_size: many; d_call: TRBD1; v_call: TRBV29-1; j_call: TRBJ1-1; cdr3_aa: CSVSADGQGTEAFF; cdr3_nt: TGCAGCGTTTCCGCCGATGGACAGGGCACTGAAGCTTTCTTT
clone_size: many; d_call: TRBD2; v_call: TRBV2; j_call: TRBJ2-1; cdr3_aa: CASRGAGGLYEQFF; cdr3_nt: TGTGCCAGCCGGGGGGCGGGAGGGCTATATGAGCAGTTCTTC
clone_size: many; d_call: NA; v_call: TRBV5-1; j_call: TRBJ2-3; cdr3_aa: CASTPLGGRPTDTQYF; cdr3_nt: TGCGCCAGCACCCCTCTCGGGGGGCGCCCCACAGATACGCAGTATTTT
clone_size: NA; d_call: TRBD2; v_call: TRBV2; j_call: TRBJ2-7; cdr3_aa: CASAVRRGGSYEQYF; cdr3_nt: TGTGCCAGCGCAGTAAGGCGGGGGGGCTCCTACGAGCAGTACTTC
clone_size: NA; d_call: TRBD1; v_call: TRBV7-6; j_call: TRBJ1-6; cdr3_aa: CASSLQQGAGNSPLHF; cdr3_nt: TGTGCCAGCAGCTTACAACAGGGGGCGGGTAATTCACCCCTCCACTTT
clone_size: many; d_call: NA; v_call: TRBV7-6; j_call: TRBJ1-1; cdr3_aa: CASSLTGREAFF; cdr3_nt: TGTGCCAGCAGCTTAACCGGGCGTGAAGCTTTCTTT
clone_size: few; d_call: TRBD1; v_call: TRBV6-9; j_call: TRBJ1-3; cdr3_aa: CASGRQGISGNTIYF; cdr3_nt: TGTGCCAGCGGGCGACAGGGGATCTCTGGAAACACCATATATTTT
clone_size: few; d_call: TRBD1; v_call: TRBV7-2; j_call: TRBJ2-6; cdr3_aa: CASSLIGTAVPGANVLTF; cdr3_nt: TGTGCCAGCAGCTTAATTGGGACAGCGGTTCCCGGGGCCAACGTCCTGACTTTC
clone_size: NA; d_call: TRBD1; v_call: TRBV12-3/TRBV12-4; j_call: TRBJ1-1; cdr3_aa: CASRDRESTEAFF; cdr3_nt: TGTGCCAGCAGGGACAGGGAGAGCACTGAAGCTTTCTTT
clone_size: NA; d_call: TRBD2; v_call: TRBV3-1; j_call: TRBJ2-5; cdr3_aa: CASSQVKLAGEETQYF; cdr3_nt: TGTGCCAGCAGCCAAGTCAAACTAGCGGGGGAAGAGACCCAGTACTTC
clone_size: NA; d_call: TRBD2; v_call: TRBV19; j_call: TRBJ2-7; cdr3_aa: CASSMVPAGGYEQYF; cdr3_nt: TGTGCCAGTAGTATGGTACCAGCGGGAGGTTACGAGCAGTACTTC
clone_size: NA; d_call: NA; v_call: TRBV29-1; j_call: TRBJ2-2; cdr3_aa: CSVKGQGSTGELFF; cdr3_nt: TGCAGCGTGAAAGGGCAGGGGAGTACCGGGGAGCTGTTTTTT
clone_size: NA; d_call: NA; v_call: TRBV3-1; j_call: TRBJ2-2; cdr3_aa: CASSQDLAKFTGELFF; cdr3_nt: TGTGCCAGCAGCCAAGATCTGGCTAAGTTCACCGGGGAGCTGTTTTTT
clone_size: many; d_call: NA; v_call: TRBV30; j_call: TRBJ2-2; cdr3_aa: CAGNLVPGELFF; cdr3_nt: TGTGCCGGGAATTTAGTTCCCGGGGAGCTGTTTTTT
clone_size: NA; d_call: TRBD1; v_call: TRBV10-3; j_call: TRBJ2-7; cdr3_aa: CAITGTGAGEQYF; cdr3_nt: TGTGCCATCACCGGGACAGGGGCAGGGGAGCAGTACTTC
clone_size: few; d_call: NA; v_call: TRBV3-1; j_call: TRBJ2-3; cdr3_aa: CASSQDGGLRGDTQYF; cdr3_nt: TGTGCCAGCAGCCAAGATGGGGGACTTCGGGGAGATACGCAGTATTTT
clone_size: few; d_call: TRBD1; v_call: TRBV4-1; j_call: TRBJ1-4; cdr3_aa: CASSQTRGTGSTNEKLFF; cdr3_nt: TGCGCCAGCAGCCAAACGAGAGGGACAGGGTCAACTAATGAAAAACTGTTTTTT
clone_size: many; d_call: NA; v_call: TRBV18; j_call: TRBJ1-5; cdr3_aa: CASSPKNQPQHF; cdr3_nt: TGTGCCAGCTCACCTAAGAATCAGCCCCAGCATTTT
clone_size: few; d_call: TRBD2; v_call: TRBV2; j_call: TRBJ2-1; cdr3_aa: CASTGTSGGQGEQFF; cdr3_nt: TGTGCCAGCACCGGGACTAGCGGGGGGCAGGGTGAGCAGTTCTTC
clone_size: many; d_call: TRBD1; v_call: TRBV12-3/TRBV12-4; j_call: TRBJ1-5; cdr3_aa: CASSPGTGRVSSVRQPQHF; cdr3_nt: TGTGCCAGCAGTCCCGGGACAGGGAGGGTCTCGAGCGTTCGTCAGCCCCAGCATTTT
clone_size: once; d_call: NA; v_call: TRBV28; j_call: TRBJ2-5; cdr3_aa: CASSLWSSGQETQYF; cdr3_nt: TGTGCCAGCAGTTTATGGAGTAGCGGCCAAGAGACCCAGTACTTC
clone_size: NA; d_call: TRBD2; v_call: TRBV7-8; j_call: TRBJ2-3; cdr3_aa: CASSLAGTSGRNTQYF; cdr3_nt: TGTGCCAGCAGCTTAGCAGGGACTAGCGGGAGAAATACGCAGTATTTT
clone_size: NA; d_call: NA; v_call: TRBV29-1; j_call: TRBJ2-1; cdr3_aa: CSPWAGNEQFF; cdr3_nt: TGCAGCCCCTGGGCAGGGAATGAGCAGTTCTTC
clone_size: few; d_call: TRBD1; v_call: TRBV6-1; j_call: TRBJ1-6; cdr3_aa: CASSRDRGRGGDSPLHF; cdr3_nt: TGTGCCAGCAGCAGGGACAGGGGGCGGGGAGGGGATTCACCCCTCCACTTT
clone_size: many; d_call: TRBD2; v_call: TRBV6-2/TRBV6-3; j_call: TRBJ2-1; cdr3_aa: CASMIGGRASSEQFF; cdr3_nt: TGTGCCAGCATGATTGGCGGGAGGGCATCCAGTGAGCAGTTCTTC
clone_size: NA; d_call: TRBD1; v_call: TRBV6-5; j_call: TRBJ2-7; cdr3_aa: CASSFYFGTGPLEGHEQYF; cdr3_nt: TGTGCCAGCAGTTTCTACTTTGGGACAGGGCCCCTCGAGGGTCACGAGCAGTACTTC
clone_size: many; d_call: TRBD1; v_call: TRBV14; j_call: TRBJ1-1; cdr3_aa: CASSLSSGGSAEAFF; cdr3_nt: TGTGCCAGCAGCTTATCTTCAGGGGGCTCGGCTGAAGCTTTCTTT
clone_size: NA; d_call: NA; v_call: TRBV20-1; j_call: TRBJ2-4; cdr3_aa: CSARGTVKNIQYF; cdr3_nt: TGCAGTGCTAGGGGGACTGTTAAAAACATTCAGTACTTC
clone_size: NA; d_call: NA; v_call: TRBV7-6; j_call: TRBJ2-2; cdr3_aa: CASSLVGRTTGELFF; cdr3_nt: TGTGCCAGCAGCTTAGTCGGCAGAACCACCGGGGAGCTGTTTTTT
clone_size: many; d_call: NA; v_call: TRBV20-1; j_call: TRBJ1-5; cdr3_aa: CSAERGNQPQHF; cdr3_nt: TGCAGTGCTGAAAGGGGGAATCAGCCCCAGCATTTT